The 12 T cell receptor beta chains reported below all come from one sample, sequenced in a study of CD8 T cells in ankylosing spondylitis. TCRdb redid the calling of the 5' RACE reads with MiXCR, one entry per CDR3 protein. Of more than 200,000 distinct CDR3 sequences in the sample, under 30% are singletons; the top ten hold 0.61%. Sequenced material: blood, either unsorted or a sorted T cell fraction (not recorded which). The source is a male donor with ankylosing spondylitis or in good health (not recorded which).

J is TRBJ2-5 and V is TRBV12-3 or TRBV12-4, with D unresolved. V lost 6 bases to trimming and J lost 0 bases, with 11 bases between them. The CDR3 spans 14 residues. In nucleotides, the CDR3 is TGTGCCAGCAGCGCGTGGGGAAACCAAGAGACCCAGTACTTC. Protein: CASSAWGNQETQYF.

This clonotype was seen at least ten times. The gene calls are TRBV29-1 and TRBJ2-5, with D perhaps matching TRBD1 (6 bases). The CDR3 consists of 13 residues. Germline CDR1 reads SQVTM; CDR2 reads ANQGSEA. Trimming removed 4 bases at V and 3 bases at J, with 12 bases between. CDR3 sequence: CSVVEQGKETQYF. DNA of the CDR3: TGCAGCGTTGTCGAACAGGGAAAAGAGACCCAGTACTTC.

The chain's CDR3 is CAIPASAGGPDEQFF. In DNA, the CDR3 is TGTGCCATCCCGGCCAGTGCGGGGGGGCCCGATGAGCAGTTCTTC. The chain links TRBV10-3 to TRBJ2-1; 9 bases match TRBD2. CDR1 is ENHRY, CDR2 SYGVKD, per germline. The CDR3 sequence is 15 residues long. The J segment lost 8 bases and the V segment lost 8 bases, leaving 13 bases of the junction unmatched.

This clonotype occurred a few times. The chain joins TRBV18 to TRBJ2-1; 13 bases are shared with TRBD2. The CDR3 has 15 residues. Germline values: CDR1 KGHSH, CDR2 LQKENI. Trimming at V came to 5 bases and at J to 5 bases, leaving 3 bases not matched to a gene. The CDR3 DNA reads TGTGCCAGCTCAATTGGACTAGCGGGGGACAATGAGCAGTTCTTC. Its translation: CASSIGLAGDNEQFF.

The DNA for the CDR3 is TGTGCCAGCACCCGACAGGGGACTACCTCTCTTTTCTTC. As protein: CASTRQGTTSLFF. The chain is built from TRBV12-3 or TRBV12-4 and TRBJ2-1; a possible D gene is TRBD1 (8 bases). Trimming removed 7 bases at V and 16 bases at J, with 23 bases between. The length of the CDR3 is 13 residues.

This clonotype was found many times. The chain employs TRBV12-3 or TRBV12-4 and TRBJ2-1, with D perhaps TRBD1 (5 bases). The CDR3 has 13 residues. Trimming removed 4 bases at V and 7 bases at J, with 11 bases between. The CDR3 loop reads CASSSRQLNEQFF. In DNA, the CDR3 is TGTGCCAGCAGTTCCAGACAGTTAAATGAGCAGTTCTTC.

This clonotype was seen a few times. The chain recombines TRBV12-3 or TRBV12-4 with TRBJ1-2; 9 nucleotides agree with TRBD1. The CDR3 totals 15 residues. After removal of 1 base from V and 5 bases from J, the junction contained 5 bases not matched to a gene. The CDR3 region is CASSLGGTGQYGYTF. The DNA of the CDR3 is TGTGCCAGCAGTTTAGGGGGGACAGGGCAGTATGGCTACACCTTC.

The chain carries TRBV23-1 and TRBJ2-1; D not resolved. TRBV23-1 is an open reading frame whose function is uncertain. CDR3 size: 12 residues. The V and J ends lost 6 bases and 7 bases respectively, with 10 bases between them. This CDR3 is CASRGTRNEQFF. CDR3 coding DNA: TGCGCCAGCAGGGGTACGAGGAATGAGCAGTTCTTC.

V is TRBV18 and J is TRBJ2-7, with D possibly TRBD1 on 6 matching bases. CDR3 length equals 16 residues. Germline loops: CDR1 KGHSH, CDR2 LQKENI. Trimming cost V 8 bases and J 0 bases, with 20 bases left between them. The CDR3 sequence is CASTETTGYFSYEQYF. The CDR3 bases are TGTGCCAGCACAGAAACTACAGGGTACTTCTCCTACGAGCAGTACTTC.

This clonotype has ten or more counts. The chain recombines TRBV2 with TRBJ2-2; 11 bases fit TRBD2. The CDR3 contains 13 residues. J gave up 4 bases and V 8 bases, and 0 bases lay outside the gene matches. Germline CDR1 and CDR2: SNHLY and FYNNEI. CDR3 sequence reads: CASLAGGTGELFF. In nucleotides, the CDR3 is TGTGCCAGCCTAGCGGGGGGCACCGGGGAGCTGTTTTTT.

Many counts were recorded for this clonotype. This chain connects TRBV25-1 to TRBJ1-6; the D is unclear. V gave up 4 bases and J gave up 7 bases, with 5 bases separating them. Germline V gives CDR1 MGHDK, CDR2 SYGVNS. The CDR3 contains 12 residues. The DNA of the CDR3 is TGTGCCAGCAGTGCCCAAAATTCACCCCTCCACTTT. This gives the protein CASSAQNSPLHF.

CDR3 nucleotide sequence: TGTGCCACCAGGCGCGGGACATACACCGGGGAGCTGTTTTTT. Translating gives CATRRGTYTGELFF. The chain carries TRBV24-1 and TRBJ2-2, with D perhaps given as TRBD1 or TRBD2 (6 bases each). V lost 7 bases to trimming and J lost 3 bases, with 11 bases between them. The CDR3 has 14 residues. The germline gives CDR1 KGHDR, CDR2 SFDVKD.